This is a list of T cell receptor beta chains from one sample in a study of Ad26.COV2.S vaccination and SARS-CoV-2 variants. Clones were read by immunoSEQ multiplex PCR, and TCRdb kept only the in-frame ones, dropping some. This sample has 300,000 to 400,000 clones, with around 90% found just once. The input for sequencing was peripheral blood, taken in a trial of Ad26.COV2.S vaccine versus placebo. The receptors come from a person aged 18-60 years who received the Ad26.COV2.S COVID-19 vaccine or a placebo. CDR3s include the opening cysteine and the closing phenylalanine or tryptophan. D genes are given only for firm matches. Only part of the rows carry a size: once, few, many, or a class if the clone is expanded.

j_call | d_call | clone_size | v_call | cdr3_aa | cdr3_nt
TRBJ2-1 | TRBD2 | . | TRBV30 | CAWSVGTSGDNEQFF | TGTGCCTGGAGTGTCGGGACTAGCGGGGACAATGAGCAGTTCTTC
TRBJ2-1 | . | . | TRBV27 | CASSLSLASSYNEQFF | TGTGCCAGCAGTTTATCGCTCGCAAGCTCCTACAATGAGCAGTTCTTC
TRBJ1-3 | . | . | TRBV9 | CASSVGRGVGNTIYF | TGTGCCAGCAGCGTAGGTAGGGGAGTTGGAAACACCATATATTTT
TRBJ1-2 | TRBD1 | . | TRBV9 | CASSPRGTGVGYGYTF | TGTGCCAGCAGCCCAAGAGGGACAGGGGTTGGGTATGGCTACACCTTC
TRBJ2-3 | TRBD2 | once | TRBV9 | CASSVGRGTSTDTQYF | TGTGCCAGCAGCGTAGGGCGGGGGACTTCCACAGATACGCAGTATTTT
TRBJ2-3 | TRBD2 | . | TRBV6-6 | CASSRGGATDTQYF | TGTGCCAGCAGCCGCGGGGGGGCCACAGATACGCAGTATTTT
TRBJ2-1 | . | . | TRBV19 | CASSIGAPPISEQFF | TGTGCCAGTAGTATAGGTGCCCCGCCAATTAGTGAGCAGTTCTTC
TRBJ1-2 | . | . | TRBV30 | CAWSTGNYGYTF | TGTGCCTGGAGTACCGGTAACTATGGCTACACCTTC
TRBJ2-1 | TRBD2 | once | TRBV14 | CASSTRTSGTYNEQFF | TGTGCCAGCAGCACCCGGACTAGCGGTACCTACAATGAGCAGTTCTTC
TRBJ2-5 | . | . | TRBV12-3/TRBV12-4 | CASGNSGTQYF | TGTGCCAGCGGAAACTCTGGGACCCAGTACTTC
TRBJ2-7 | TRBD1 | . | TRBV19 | CASSGQALSYEQYF | TGTGCCAGCTCGGGACAGGCCCTCTCCTACGAGCAGTACTTC
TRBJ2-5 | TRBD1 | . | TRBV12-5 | CASGLDRQRQETQYF | TGTGCTAGTGGTCTGGACAGGCAGAGACAAGAGACCCAGTACTTC
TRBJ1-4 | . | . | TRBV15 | CATSREGTGGYEKLFF | TGTGCCACCAGCAGAGAAGGGACGGGGGGTTATGAAAAACTGTTTTTT
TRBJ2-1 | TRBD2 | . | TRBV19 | CASSIDVPAGGPNEQFF | TGTGCCAGTAGTATAGATGTCCCAGCGGGGGGTCCCAATGAGCAGTTCTTC
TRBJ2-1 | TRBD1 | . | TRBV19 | CASSGQAGLTYNEQFF | TGTGCCAGTAGTGGACAGGCAGGACTTACCTACAATGAGCAGTTCTTC
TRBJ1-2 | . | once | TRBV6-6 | CASVFGQLFYGYTF | TGTGCCAGCGTTTTTGGACAGCTATTTTATGGCTACACCTTC
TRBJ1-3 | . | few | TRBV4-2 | CASSQGLGEFGSGNTIYF | TGTGCCAGCAGCCAAGGCCTGGGGGAGTTTGGCTCTGGAAACACCATATATTTT
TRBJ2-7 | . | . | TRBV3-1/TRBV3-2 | CASSQETDPGYEQYF | TGTGCCAGCAGCCAAGAAACGGATCCGGGGTACGAGCAGTACTTC